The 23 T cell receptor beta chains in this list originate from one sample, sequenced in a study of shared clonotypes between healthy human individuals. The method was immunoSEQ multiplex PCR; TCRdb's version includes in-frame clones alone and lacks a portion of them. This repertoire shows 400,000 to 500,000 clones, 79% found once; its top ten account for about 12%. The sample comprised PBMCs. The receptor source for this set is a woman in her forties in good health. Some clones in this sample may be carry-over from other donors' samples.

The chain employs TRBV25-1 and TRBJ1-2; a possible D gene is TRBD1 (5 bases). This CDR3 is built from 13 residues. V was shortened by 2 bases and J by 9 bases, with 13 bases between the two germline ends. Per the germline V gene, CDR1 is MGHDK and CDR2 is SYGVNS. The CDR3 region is CASSETLRDRYTF. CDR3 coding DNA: TGTGCCAGCAGTGAAACCCTCCGGGACCGCTACACCTTC.

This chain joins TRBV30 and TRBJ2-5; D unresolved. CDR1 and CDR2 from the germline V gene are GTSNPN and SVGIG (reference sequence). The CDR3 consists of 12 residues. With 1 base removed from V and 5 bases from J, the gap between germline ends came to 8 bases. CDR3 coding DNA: TGTGCCTGGAGTGCATCCCTGGAGACCCAGTACTTC. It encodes CAWSASLETQYF.

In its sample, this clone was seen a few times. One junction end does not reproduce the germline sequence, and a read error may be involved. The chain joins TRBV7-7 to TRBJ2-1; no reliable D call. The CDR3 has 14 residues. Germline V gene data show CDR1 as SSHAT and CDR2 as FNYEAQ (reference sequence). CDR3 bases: TGTGCTAGCAGCTTAGTCTGGTCTTACAATGAGCAGTTCTTC. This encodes CASSLVWSYNEQFF.

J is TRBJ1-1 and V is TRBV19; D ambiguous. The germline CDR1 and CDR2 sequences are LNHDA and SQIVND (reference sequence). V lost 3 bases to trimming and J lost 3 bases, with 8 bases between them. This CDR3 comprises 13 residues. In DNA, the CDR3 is TGTGCCAGTAGTATCGGAGAGTACACTGAAGCTTTCTTT. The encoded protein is CASSIGEYTEAFF. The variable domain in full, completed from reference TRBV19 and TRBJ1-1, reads DGGITQSPKYLFRKEGQNVTLSCEQNLNHDAMYWYRQDPGQGLRLIYYSQIVNDFQKGDIAEGYSVSREKKESFPLTVTSAQKNPTAFYLCASSIGEYTEAFFGQGTRLTVV.

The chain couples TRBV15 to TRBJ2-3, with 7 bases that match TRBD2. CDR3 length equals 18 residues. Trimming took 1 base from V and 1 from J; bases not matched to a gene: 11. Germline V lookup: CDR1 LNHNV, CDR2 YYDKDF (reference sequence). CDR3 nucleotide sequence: TGTGCCACCAGCAGAGTAAGCGGGAAGATTAATGGCACAGATACGCAGTATTTT. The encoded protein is CATSRVSGKINGTDTQYF.

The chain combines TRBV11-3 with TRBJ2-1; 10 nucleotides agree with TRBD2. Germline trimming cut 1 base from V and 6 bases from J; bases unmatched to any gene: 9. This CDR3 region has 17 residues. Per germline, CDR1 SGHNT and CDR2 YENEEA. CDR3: CASSLGTSGDPLNEQFF. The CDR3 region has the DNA TGTGCCAGCAGCTTAGGGACTAGCGGAGATCCCCTCAATGAGCAGTTCTTC.

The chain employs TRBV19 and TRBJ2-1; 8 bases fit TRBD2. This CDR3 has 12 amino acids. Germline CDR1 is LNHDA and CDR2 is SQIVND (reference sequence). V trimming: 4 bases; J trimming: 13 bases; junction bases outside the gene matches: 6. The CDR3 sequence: CASSTIAGLQFF. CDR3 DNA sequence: TGTGCCAGTAGTACGATAGCGGGGTTACAGTTCTTC.

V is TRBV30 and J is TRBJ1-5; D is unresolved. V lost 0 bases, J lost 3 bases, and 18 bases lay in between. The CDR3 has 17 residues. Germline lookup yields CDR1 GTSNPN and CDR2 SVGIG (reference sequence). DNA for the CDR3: TGTGCCTGGAGTGTAAAAGGATTCGTTGACTACAATCAGCCCCAGCATTTT. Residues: CAWSVKGFVDYNQPQHF. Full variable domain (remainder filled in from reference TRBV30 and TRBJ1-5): SQTIHQWPATLVQPVGSPLSLECTVEGTSNPNLYWYRQAAGRGLQLLFYSVGIGQISSEVPQNLSASRPQDRQFILSSKKLLLSDSGFYLCAWSVKGFVDYNQPQHFGDGTRLSIL.

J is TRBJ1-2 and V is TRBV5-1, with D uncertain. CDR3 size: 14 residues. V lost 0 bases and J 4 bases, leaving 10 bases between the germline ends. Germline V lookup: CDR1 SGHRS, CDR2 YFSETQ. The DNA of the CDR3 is TGCGCCAGCAGCTTGGAGGCAGATGCCTATGGCTACACCTTC. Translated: CASSLEADAYGYTF.

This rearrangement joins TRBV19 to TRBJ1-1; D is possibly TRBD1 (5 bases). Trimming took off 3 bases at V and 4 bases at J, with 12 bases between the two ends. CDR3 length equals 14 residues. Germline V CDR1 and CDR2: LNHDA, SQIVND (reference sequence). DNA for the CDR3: TGTGCCAGTAGTATCATGGGAAGGGGCACTGAAGCTTTCTTT. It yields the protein CASSIMGRGTEAFF.

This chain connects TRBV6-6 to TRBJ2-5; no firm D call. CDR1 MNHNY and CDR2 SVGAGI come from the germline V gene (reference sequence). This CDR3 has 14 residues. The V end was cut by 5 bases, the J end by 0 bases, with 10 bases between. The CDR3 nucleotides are TGTGCCAGCAGTAGCCCGGGTTACCAAGAGACCCAGTACTTC. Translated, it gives CASSSPGYQETQYF.

CDR3 loop: CASSLGVGETQYF. In DNA form, the CDR3 reads TGTGCCAGCAGCTTAGGGGTTGGAGAGACCCAGTACTTC. The V and J genes are TRBV11-2 and TRBJ2-5; D is unclear. The CDR3 runs 13 residues. V was clipped by 1 base and J by 4 bases, with 7 bases between them. Germline CDR1 reads SGHAT; CDR2 reads FQNNGV.

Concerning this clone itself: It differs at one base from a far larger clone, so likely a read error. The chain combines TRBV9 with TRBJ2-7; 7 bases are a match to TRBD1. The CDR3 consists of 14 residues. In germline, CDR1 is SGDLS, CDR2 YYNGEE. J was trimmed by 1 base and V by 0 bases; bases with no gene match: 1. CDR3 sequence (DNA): TGTGCCAGCAGCGTAGAGGGACAGTCCTACGAGCAGTACTTC. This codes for CASSVEGQSYEQYF.

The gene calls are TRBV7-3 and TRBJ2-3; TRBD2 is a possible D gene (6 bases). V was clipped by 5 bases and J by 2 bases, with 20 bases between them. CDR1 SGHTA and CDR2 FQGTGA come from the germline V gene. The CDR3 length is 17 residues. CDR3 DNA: TGTGCCAGCAGCCCCCAAGGAGGGGCCCTTAACACAGATACGCAGTATTTT. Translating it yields CASSPQGGALNTDTQYF.

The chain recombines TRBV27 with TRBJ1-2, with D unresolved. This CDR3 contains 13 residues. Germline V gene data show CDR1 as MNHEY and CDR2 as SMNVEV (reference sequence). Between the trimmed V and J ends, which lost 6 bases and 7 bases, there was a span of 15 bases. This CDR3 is CASSSRPLSGYTF. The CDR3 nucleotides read TGTGCCAGCAGCTCTCGGCCGTTGTCTGGCTACACCTTC.

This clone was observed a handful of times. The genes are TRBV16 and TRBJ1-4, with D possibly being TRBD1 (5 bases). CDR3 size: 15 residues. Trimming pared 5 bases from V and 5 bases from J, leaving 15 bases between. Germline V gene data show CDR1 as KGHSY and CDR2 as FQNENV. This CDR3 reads CASSDRGTENEKLFF. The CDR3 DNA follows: TGTGCCAGCAGCGACCGAGGGACTGAGAATGAAAAACTGTTTTTT.

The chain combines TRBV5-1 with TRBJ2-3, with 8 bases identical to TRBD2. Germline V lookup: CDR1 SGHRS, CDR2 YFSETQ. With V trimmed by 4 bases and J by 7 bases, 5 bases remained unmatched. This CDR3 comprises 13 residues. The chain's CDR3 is CASSSGGANTQYF. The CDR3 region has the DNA TGCGCCAGCAGCAGCGGGGGCGCCAATACGCAGTATTTT.

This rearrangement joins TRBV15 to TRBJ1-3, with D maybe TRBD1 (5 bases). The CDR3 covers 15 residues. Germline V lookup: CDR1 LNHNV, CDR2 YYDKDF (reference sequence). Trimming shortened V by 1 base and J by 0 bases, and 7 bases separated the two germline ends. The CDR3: CATSRGDLSGNTIYF. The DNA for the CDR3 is TGTGCCACCAGCAGAGGGGACCTCTCTGGAAACACCATATATTTT.

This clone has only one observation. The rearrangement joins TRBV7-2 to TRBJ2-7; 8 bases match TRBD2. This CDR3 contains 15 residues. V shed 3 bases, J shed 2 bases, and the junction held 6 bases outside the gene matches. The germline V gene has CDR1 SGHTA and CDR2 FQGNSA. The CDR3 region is CASSFLGRVAYEQYF. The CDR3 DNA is TGTGCCAGCAGCTTTCTCGGGAGGGTCGCCTACGAGCAGTACTTC.

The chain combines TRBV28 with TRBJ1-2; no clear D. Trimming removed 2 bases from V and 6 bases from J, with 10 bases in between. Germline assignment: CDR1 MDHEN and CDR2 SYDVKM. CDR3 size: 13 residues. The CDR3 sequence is CASSLDNWNGYTF. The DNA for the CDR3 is TGTGCCAGCAGTTTAGATAATTGGAATGGCTACACCTTC.

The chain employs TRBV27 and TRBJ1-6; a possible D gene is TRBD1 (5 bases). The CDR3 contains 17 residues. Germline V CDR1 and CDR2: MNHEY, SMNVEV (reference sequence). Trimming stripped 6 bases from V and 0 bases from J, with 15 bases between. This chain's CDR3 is CASSLGPFLSYNSPLHF. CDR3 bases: TGTGCCAGCAGCTTGGGACCGTTTCTCTCCTATAATTCACCCCTCCACTTT.

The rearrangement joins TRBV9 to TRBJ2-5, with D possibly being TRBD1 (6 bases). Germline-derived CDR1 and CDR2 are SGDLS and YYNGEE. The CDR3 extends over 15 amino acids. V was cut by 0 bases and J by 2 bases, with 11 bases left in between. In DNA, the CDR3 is TGTGCCAGCAGCGTAGGTACAGGGCCTCAAGAGACCCAGTACTTC. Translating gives CASSVGTGPQETQYF.

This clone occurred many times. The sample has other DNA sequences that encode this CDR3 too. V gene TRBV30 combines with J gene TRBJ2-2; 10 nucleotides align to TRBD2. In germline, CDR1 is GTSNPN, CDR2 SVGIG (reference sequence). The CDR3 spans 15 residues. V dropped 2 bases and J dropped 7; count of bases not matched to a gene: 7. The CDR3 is CAWSSGRASVGELFF. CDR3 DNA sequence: TGTGCCTGGAGTAGCGGGAGGGCCTCAGTCGGGGAGCTGTTTTTT.